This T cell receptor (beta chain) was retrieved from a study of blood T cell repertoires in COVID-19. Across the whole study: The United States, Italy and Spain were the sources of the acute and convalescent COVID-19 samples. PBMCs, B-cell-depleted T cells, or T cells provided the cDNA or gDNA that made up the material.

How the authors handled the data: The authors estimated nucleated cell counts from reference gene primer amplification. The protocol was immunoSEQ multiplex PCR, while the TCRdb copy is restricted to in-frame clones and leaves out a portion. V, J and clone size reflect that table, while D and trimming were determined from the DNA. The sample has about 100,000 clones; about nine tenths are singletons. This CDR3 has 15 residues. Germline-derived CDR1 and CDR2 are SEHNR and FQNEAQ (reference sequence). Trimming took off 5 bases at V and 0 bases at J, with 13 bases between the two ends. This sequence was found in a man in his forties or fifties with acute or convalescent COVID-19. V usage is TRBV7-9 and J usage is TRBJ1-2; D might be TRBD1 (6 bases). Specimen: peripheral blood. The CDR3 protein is CASSAQGPANYGYTF. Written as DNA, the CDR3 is TGTGCCAGCAGCGCCCAGGGGCCAGCTAACTATGGCTACACCTTC.